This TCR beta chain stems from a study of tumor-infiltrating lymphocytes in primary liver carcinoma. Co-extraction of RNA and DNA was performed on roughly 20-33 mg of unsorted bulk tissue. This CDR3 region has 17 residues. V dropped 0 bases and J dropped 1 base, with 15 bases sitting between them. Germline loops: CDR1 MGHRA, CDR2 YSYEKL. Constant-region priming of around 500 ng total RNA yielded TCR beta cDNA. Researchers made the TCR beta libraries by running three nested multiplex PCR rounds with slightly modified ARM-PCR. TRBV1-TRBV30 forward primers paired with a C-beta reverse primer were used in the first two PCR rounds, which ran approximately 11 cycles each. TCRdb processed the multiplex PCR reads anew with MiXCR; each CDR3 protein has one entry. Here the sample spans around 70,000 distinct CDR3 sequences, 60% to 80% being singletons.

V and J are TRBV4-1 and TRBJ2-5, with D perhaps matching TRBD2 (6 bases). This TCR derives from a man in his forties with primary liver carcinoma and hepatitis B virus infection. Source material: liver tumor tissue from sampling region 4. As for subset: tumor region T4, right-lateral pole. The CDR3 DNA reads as TGCGCCAGCAGCCAAGATCTGGGCAGCGGGTGCCAAGAGACCCAGTACTTC. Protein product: CASSQDLGSGCQETQYF.